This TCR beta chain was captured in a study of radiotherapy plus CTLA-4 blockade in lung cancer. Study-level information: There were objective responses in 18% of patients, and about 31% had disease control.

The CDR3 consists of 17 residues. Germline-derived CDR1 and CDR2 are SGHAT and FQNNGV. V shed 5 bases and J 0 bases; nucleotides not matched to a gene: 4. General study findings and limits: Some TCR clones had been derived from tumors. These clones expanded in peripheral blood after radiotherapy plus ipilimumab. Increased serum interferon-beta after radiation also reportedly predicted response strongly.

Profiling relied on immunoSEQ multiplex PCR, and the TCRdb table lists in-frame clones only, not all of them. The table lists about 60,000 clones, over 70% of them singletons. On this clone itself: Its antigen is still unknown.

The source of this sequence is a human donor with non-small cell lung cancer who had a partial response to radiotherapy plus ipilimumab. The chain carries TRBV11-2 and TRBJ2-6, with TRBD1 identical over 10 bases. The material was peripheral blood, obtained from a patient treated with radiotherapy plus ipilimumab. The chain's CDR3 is CASSPGQGSSGANVLTF. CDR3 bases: TGTGCCAGCAGCCCGGGACAGGGGAGCTCTGGGGCCAACGTCCTGACTTTC.